The 31 T cell receptor beta chains reported below all come from one sample, sequenced in a study of OX40 agonist ivuxolimab in advanced cancers. Libraries were built with the immunoSEQ multiplex PCR assay. TCRdb took over this immuneACCESS table, retaining in-frame rearrangements with V and J assigned. Such tables are incomplete; in checked studies, under half of the missing clones stem from an unresolved V gene, and the remainder is unexplained. This sample comprises 65,000 to 95,000 clones, around 92% of them detected only once. Of the sample, roughly 11% is held by the ten largest clones. The sample here was CD4+ or CD8+ T cells sorted from blood, taken in a trial of the OX40 agonist ivuxolimab. The receptor set was obtained from an adult with an advanced solid tumor such as melanoma, head and neck, liver or kidney cancer.

The genes are TRBV2 and TRBJ2-5, with TRBD1 matching over 10 bases. Germline assignment: CDR1 SNHLY and CDR2 FYNNEI. CDR3 length equals 17 residues. The V and J ends lost 6 bases and 2 bases, in that order; junction bases with no gene match: 12. CDR3 sequence: CASRGMTGTGDQETQYF. As DNA, the CDR3 is TGTGCCAGCAGGGGGATGACCGGGACAGGGGATCAAGAGACCCAGTACTTC.

The chain's CDR3 is CASSQDRGSGAQIEQFF. CDR3 sequence (DNA): TGCGCCAGCAGCCAAGATCGGGGTAGCGGGGCCCAAATAGAGCAGTTCTTC. This chain links TRBV4-1 with TRBJ2-1, with 8 bases lining up with TRBD2. The CDR3 spans 17 residues. Trimming removed 0 bases from V and 10 bases from J; junction bases left unmatched: 14. Germline loops: CDR1 MGHRA, CDR2 YSYEKL.

V is TRBV6-6 and J is TRBJ2-7; the D is unclear. Germline CDR1 MNHNY, CDR2 SVGAGI (reference sequence). This CDR3 is 15 amino acids long. Trimming took off 0 bases at V and 0 bases at J, with 9 bases between the two ends. This CDR3 reads CASSYSTGDSYEQYF. The DNA for the CDR3 is TGTGCCAGCAGTTACTCGACCGGAGACTCCTACGAGCAGTACTTC.

The chain employs TRBV7-9 and TRBJ1-1; 10 bases line up with TRBD1. The J segment lost 6 bases and the V segment lost 4 bases, leaving 5 bases of the junction unmatched. Germline V lookup: CDR1 SEHNR, CDR2 FQNEAQ (reference sequence). This CDR3 spans 14 amino acids. This CDR3 reads CASSSWDRGAEAFF. The CDR3, as DNA: TGTGCCAGCAGCTCCTGGGACAGGGGAGCTGAAGCTTTCTTT.

This clone was seen only a few times. J is TRBJ2-1 and V is TRBV4-1; no reliable D call. The V end was cut by 0 bases, the J end by 0 bases, with 9 bases between. CDR3 length: 16 residues. Germline V CDR1 and CDR2: MGHRA, YSYEKL. CDR3 loop: CASSQESGGSYNEQFF. CDR3 in DNA: TGCGCCAGCAGCCAAGAGTCAGGTGGCTCCTACAATGAGCAGTTCTTC.

The chain has TRBV18 and TRBJ2-7, with D unclear. Germline CDR1 KGHSH, CDR2 LQKENI. The CDR3 extends over 13 amino acids. V was trimmed by 2 bases and J by 5 bases, leaving 10 bases between them. CDR3 sequence reads: CASSPARIDEQYF. The CDR3 bases are TGTGCCAGCTCACCAGCCAGGATAGACGAGCAGTACTTC.

The rearrangement links TRBV11-2 to TRBJ1-2, with TRBD1 as a possible D gene (6 bases). Germline assignment: CDR1 SGHAT and CDR2 FQNNGV. V lost 5 bases and J 0 bases, leaving 16 bases between the germline ends. The CDR3 is 16 residues long. The CDR3 sequence: CASSPLPGGANYGYTF. CDR3 nucleotides: TGTGCCAGCAGCCCTCTCCCGGGGGGCGCTAACTATGGCTACACCTTC.

The chain joins TRBV7-2 to TRBJ2-4; D not certain. Trimming removed 11 bases from V and 0 bases from J, with 14 bases in between. CDR1 and CDR2 from the germline V gene are SGHTA and FQGNSA. This CDR3 is 14 amino acids long. The DNA of the CDR3 is TGTGCCCCCCAAGCAACGCTAGCCAAAAACATTCAGTACTTC. It is translated as CAPQATLAKNIQYF. Filled out from reference TRBV7-2 and TRBJ2-4, the complete variable domain reads GAGVSQSPSNKVTEKGKDVELRCDPISGHTALYWYRQSLGQGLEFLIYFQGNSAPDKSGLPSDRFSAERTGGSVSTLTIQRTQQEDSAVYLCAPQATLAKNIQYFGAGTRLSVL.

The chain carries TRBV2 and TRBJ2-5; D remains ambiguous. The CDR3 extends over 15 amino acids. V lost 7 bases and J 1 base, leaving 16 bases between the germline ends. Germline V lookup: CDR1 SNHLY, CDR2 FYNNEI. CDR3 sequence (DNA): TGTGCCAGCAAAGTGGTCGGTGACCTCCAAGAGACCCAGTACTTC. Its translation is CASKVVGDLQETQYF. Drawing the rest from reference TRBV2 and TRBJ2-5, the complete variable domain is EPEVTQTPSHQVTQMGQEVILRCVPISNHLYFYWYRQILGQKVEFLVSFYNNEISEKSEIFDDQFSVERPDGSNFTLKIRSTKLEDSAMYFCASKVVGDLQETQYFGPGTRLLVL.

In nucleotides, the CDR3 is TGTGCCAGCAGTTTAGGGACTTGGGGCAATCAGCCCCAGCATTTT. This codes for CASSLGTWGNQPQHF. The rearrangement joins TRBV27 to TRBJ1-5; D may be TRBD1 (5 bases). Germline values: CDR1 MNHEY, CDR2 SMNVEV (reference sequence). The CDR3 has 15 amino acids. V lost 2 bases, J lost 2 bases, and 10 bases lay in between.

The DNA of the CDR3 is TGTGCCAGCAGCTTGGGGCGGGTCGGGTATGGCTACACCTTC. Amino acids: CASSLGRVGYGYTF. This chain links TRBV7-9 with TRBJ1-2; TRBD1 might be the D (5 bases). CDR1 is SEHNR, CDR2 FQNEAQ, per germline (reference sequence). V was shortened by 3 bases and J by 5 bases, with 13 bases between the two germline ends. CDR3 size: 14 residues.

The chain combines TRBV2 with TRBJ1-4; D is unclear. V lost 6 bases and J 1 base, leaving 9 bases between the germline ends. CDR3 length: 14 residues. Germline V gives CDR1 SNHLY, CDR2 FYNNEI. CDR3 sequence (DNA): TGTGCCAGCAGGGATTATAAAACTAATGAAAAACTGTTTTTT. It codes for CASRDYKTNEKLFF.

J is TRBJ2-7 and V is TRBV5-6, with D possibly TRBD2 on 5 matching bases. Germline V gives CDR1 SGHDT, CDR2 YYEEEE. CDR3 length equals 14 residues. V lost 4 bases and J lost 0, with 11 bases in between. The CDR3 sequence: CASSGGSPSYEQYF. For the CDR3, the DNA is TGTGCCAGCAGCGGCGGGTCACCCTCCTACGAGCAGTACTTC.

The chain recombines TRBV19 with TRBJ1-1; a possible D gene is TRBD1 (5 bases). There are 14 residues in the CDR3. Germline values: CDR1 LNHDA, CDR2 SQIVND (reference sequence). Trimming left V 4 bases short and J 7 bases short, with 16 bases between. CDR3 sequence (DNA): TGTGCCAGTAGTAACGGGCGGGGGTGGTATGAAGCTTTCTTT. Translating gives CASSNGRGWYEAFF.

The V gene is TRBV4-3, the J gene TRBJ1-4; D is ambiguous. The germline V gene encodes CDR1 LGHNA and CDR2 YSLEER. The CDR3 is made up of 16 amino acids. V was pared by 0 bases and J by 4 bases, with 12 bases between. The CDR3 here is CASSQDPRPDNEKLFF. CDR3 nucleotides: TGCGCCAGCAGCCAAGACCCACGACCAGATAATGAAAAACTGTTTTTT.

This chain links TRBV11-2 with TRBJ2-3, with 9 nucleotides matching TRBD2. J lost 3 bases, V lost 1 base, and 11 bases had no gene match. Germline V lookup: CDR1 SGHAT, CDR2 FQNNGV. This CDR3 comprises 18 residues. CDR3 DNA sequence: TGTGCCAGCAGCTTAGTGGGCAGCGGGGGGATTGGGACAGATACGCAGTATTTT. It translates to CASSLVGSGGIGTDTQYF.

The V and J genes are TRBV5-1 and TRBJ2-3; D uncertain. V shed 4 bases and J shed 2 bases, with 20 bases lying between them. There are 17 residues in the CDR3. Germline CDR1 SGHRS, CDR2 YFSETQ. CDR3 bases: TGCGCCAGCAGCACTCCAGAGAGGATGGAAGCCACAGATACGCAGTATTTT. It codes for CASSTPERMEATDTQYF.

V is TRBV15 and J is TRBJ1-1, with D unresolved. Trimming cost V 0 bases and J 6 bases, with 11 bases left between them. This CDR3 contains 14 residues. The germline V gene encodes CDR1 LNHNV and CDR2 YYDKDF (reference sequence). In DNA form, the CDR3 reads TGTGCCACCAGCAGAGATCGTGGAGTGGCTGAAGCTTTCTTT. As protein: CATSRDRGVAEAFF. Full variable domain (missing parts from reference TRBV15 and TRBJ1-1): DAMVIQNPRYQVTQFGKPVTLSCSQTLNHNVMYWYQQKSSQAPKLLFHYYDKDFNNEADTPDNFQSRRPNTSFCFLDIRSPGLGDTAMYLCATSRDRGVAEAFFGQGTRLTVV.

The chain uses TRBV7-8 and TRBJ2-7, with TRBD2 matching 8 bases. The V gene end was trimmed by 1 base and the J gene end by 2 bases; junction bases not matched to a gene: 10. CDR1 SGHVS and CDR2 FQNEAQ come from the germline V gene. The CDR3 is 17 residues long. The CDR3 loop is CASSLGLAGTGTYEQYF. CDR3 nucleotide sequence: TGTGCCAGCAGCTTAGGGCTAGCGGGCACCGGAACCTACGAGCAGTACTTC.

This chain links TRBV29-1 with TRBJ1-2, with no clear D. CDR1 and CDR2 from the germline V gene are SQVTM and ANQGSEA. The CDR3 runs 13 residues. V was pared by 2 bases and J by 4 bases, with 11 bases between. CDR3 amino acids: CSVEFSIAYGYTF. The CDR3 DNA reads TGCAGCGTTGAATTTTCGATTGCCTATGGCTACACCTTC.

This chain uses TRBV27 with TRBJ2-1, with 13 positions matching TRBD2. Germline V gene data show CDR1 as MNHEY and CDR2 as SMNVEV (reference sequence). V was clipped by 5 bases and J by 2 bases; unmatched bases: 6. The CDR3 has 17 residues. The CDR3 region has the DNA TGTGCCAGCAGTCCGGGGACTAGCGGGGCGGCCTACAATGAGCAGTTCTTC. This gives the protein CASSPGTSGAAYNEQFF.

This chain joins TRBV11-2 and TRBJ2-5; D is perhaps TRBD1 or TRBD2 (5 bases each). The CDR3 loop spans 17 amino acids. The germline V and J ends were trimmed by 5 bases and 3 bases, with 22 bases remaining between them. In germline, CDR1 is SGHAT, CDR2 FQNNGV. CDR3 residues: CASSPHLAGAEEETQYF. The CDR3 DNA reads TGTGCCAGCAGCCCCCACTTAGCCGGGGCAGAGGAAGAGACCCAGTACTTC.

Written as DNA, the CDR3 is TGCGCCAGCAGTTGGGGATACACTGAAGCTTTCTTT. Protein sequence: CASSWGYTEAFF. The chain joins TRBV5-1 to TRBJ1-1, with D unclear. The CDR3 consists of 12 residues. Trimming removed 5 bases from V and 3 bases from J, with 8 bases in between. Germline CDR1 is SGHRS and CDR2 is YFSETQ. The whole variable domain, remainder taken from reference TRBV5-1 and TRBJ1-1, is KAGVTQTPRYLIKTRGQQVTLSCSPISGHRSVSWYQQTPGQGLQFLFEYFSETQRNKGNFPGRFSGRQFSNSRSEMNVSTLELGDSALYLCASSWGYTEAFFGQGTRLTVV.

The chain has TRBV9 and TRBJ2-2; TRBD2 matches 7 bases. This CDR3 comprises 13 residues. Germline assignment: CDR1 SGDLS and CDR2 YYNGEE. V shed 4 bases, J shed 6 bases, and the junction held 3 bases outside the gene matches. This CDR3 is CASSWGGAGELFF. In DNA, the CDR3 is TGTGCCAGCAGCTGGGGAGGGGCCGGGGAGCTGTTTTTT.

The J gene is TRBJ1-2, the V gene TRBV6-1; no firm D call. Germline CDR1 and CDR2: MNHNS and SASEGT. Between the trimmed V and J ends, which lost 6 bases and 8 bases, there was a span of 16 bases. The CDR3 sequence is 13 residues long. CDR3 bases: TGTGCCAGCAGGACGCTGGCGGCCTGGGGCTACACCTTC. Translated, it gives CASRTLAAWGYTF.

This clone was picked up a small number of times. The rearrangement links TRBV5-6 to TRBJ2-1; D is possibly TRBD1 or TRBD2 (5 bases each). V was cut by 0 bases and J by 2 bases, with 9 bases left in between. Germline CDR1 and CDR2: SGHDT and YYEEEE. CDR3 size: 15 residues. CDR3 nucleotides: TGTGCCAGCAGCTTGGTACGGGGCCCCTACAATGAGCAGTTCTTC. Translated: CASSLVRGPYNEQFF.

This sequence joins TRBV30 and TRBJ1-2; D is unclear. The CDR3 is 12 residues long. Germline CDR1 reads GTSNPN; CDR2 reads SVGIG (reference sequence). Trimming pared 2 bases from V and 3 bases from J, leaving 7 bases between. CDR3 DNA sequence: TGTGCCTGGAGTATTCGATACTATGGCTACACCTTC. The encoded protein is CAWSIRYYGYTF. Combining the CDR3 with reference TRBV30 and TRBJ1-2 gives the whole variable domain SQTIHQWPATLVQPVGSPLSLECTVEGTSNPNLYWYRQAAGRGLQLLFYSVGIGQISSEVPQNLSASRPQDRQFILSSKKLLLSDSGFYLCAWSIRYYGYTFGSGTRLTVV.

The chain has TRBV13 and TRBJ2-7, with no clear D. V was pared by 0 bases and J by 6 bases, with 24 bases between. Germline V lookup: CDR1 PRHDT, CDR2 FYEKMQ (reference sequence). The CDR3 extends over 18 amino acids. In nucleotides, the CDR3 is TGTGCCAGCAGCTTAGGCCGGACGGATTACGTCCCACCCTCCGAGCAGTACTTC. It encodes CASSLGRTDYVPPSEQYF.

The chain has TRBV6-5 and TRBJ2-2; 8 bases line up with TRBD1. The germline CDR1 and CDR2 sequences are MNHEY and SVGAGI. The CDR3 is 14 amino acids. J lost 8 bases, V lost 5 bases, and 7 bases had no gene match. CDR3 sequence reads: CASSQWTGLGELFF. The CDR3 coding sequence is TGTGCCAGCAGTCAGTGGACAGGGCTAGGGGAGCTGTTTTTT.

This clone was seen only a few times. The chain recombines TRBV18 with TRBJ1-5, with D perhaps TRBD1 (6 bases). This CDR3 is built from 15 residues. The germline CDR1 and CDR2 sequences are KGHSH and LQKENI. V was cut by 2 bases and J by 4 bases, with 12 bases left in between. Written as DNA, the CDR3 is TGTGCCAGCTCACCAAGGGGGAACGAGAATCAGCCCCAGCATTTT. It yields the protein CASSPRGNENQPQHF.

The gene calls are TRBV9 and TRBJ1-2; 7 nucleotides align to TRBD1. This CDR3 comprises 14 residues. V dropped 3 bases and J dropped 6; count of bases not matched to a gene: 8. Per the germline V gene, CDR1 is SGDLS and CDR2 is YYNGEE. CDR3 sequence reads: CASSAPTGKHGYTF. The DNA for the CDR3 is TGTGCCAGCAGCGCCCCGACAGGGAAGCATGGCTACACCTTC.